The clone carrying this T cell receptor beta chain was observed many times. The antigen is not known. Germline V gene data show CDR1 as DFQATT and CDR2 as SNEGSKA (reference sequence). Trimming shortened V by 0 bases and J by 2 bases, and 18 bases separated the two germline ends. This CDR3 is 17 amino acids long. Individual cDNA molecules (in the library) carried attached unique molecular identifiers. TCRdb redid the calling of the 5' RACE reads with MiXCR, one entry per CDR3 protein. The sample includes 130,000 or so distinct CDR3 sequences, around 4% seen only once; the top ten take about 1.3%. This entry belongs to a study of human T cells and chemical hapten exposure. Study-level background: Largely, small differences in pooled library volume made per-sample TCR yields vary. Whole-study results and caveats: TCRs exceeding a frequency of 1 in 1000 stayed unchanged under DPC sensitization.

Unseparated into fractions, whole blood served as the source from which total RNA was extracted. This TCR came from a female donor in good health. The J gene is TRBJ2-3, the V gene TRBV20-1, with a tentative D call TRBD2 (6 bases). DNA of the CDR3: TGCAGTGCTAGAGATACTCGGAGGGCGGTAAACACAGATACGCAGTATTTT. This sequence encodes CSARDTRRAVNTDTQYF.